A single TCR beta chain is shown here with its context. No antigen is known for it. Trimming cost V 5 bases and J 5 bases, with 10 bases left between them. Germline V gene sequence: CDR1 SEHNR, CDR2 FQNEAQ (reference sequence). The CDR3 is 13 residues long. MiXCR, applied by TCRdb to the 5' RACE reads, yields one record per CDR3 protein. The data contain 250,000 to 300,000 distinct CDR3 sequences, about an eighth of them singletons. The data are from a study of T cells after yellow fever vaccination. For the study at large: Researchers used SMART-Seq v4 Ultra Low Input to prepare fractions that had low cell numbers.

Study-level points and caveats: Repertoires obtained by FACS sorting could include abundant clonotypes that entered as contaminants from the bulk population. Among all clonotypes, a small share was observed in both CD4 and CD8 compartments.

The TCR sequence derives from a man aged 25-40 years who received the YFV17D yellow fever vaccine. Sequenced material: CD4+ T cells sorted from PBMCs, taken 45 days after the yellow fever booster vaccination. V usage is TRBV7-9 and J usage is TRBJ2-1, with a weak D call TRBD2 (5 bases). This CDR3 reads CASSPRGDNEQFF. In DNA, the CDR3 is TGTGCCAGCAGCCCACGGGGTGACAATGAGCAGTTCTTC.